Below, 18 T cell receptor beta chains from the same sample are listed, as sequenced in a study of CD8+ T cells in alopecia areata. Indicated treatment: oral pan-JAK inhibitor, 5-10 mg twice daily. Sequencing relied on a cDNA template that was reverse transcribed from extracted RNA. Generated by immunoSEQ multiplex PCR, the TCRdb table keeps only in-frame clones and is missing some. The sample yields under 350,000 clones, roughly 60% seen once. The sequencing used CD4+ T cells sorted from blood, collected at week 24, from a patient treated with tofacitinib. These TCRs come from a human donor with alopecia areata.

The rearrangement links TRBV7-2 to TRBJ1-2, with a tentative D call TRBD1 (5 bases). The germline V gene encodes CDR1 SGHTA and CDR2 FQGNSA. This CDR3 spans 13 amino acids. Trimming removed 3 bases at V and 5 bases at J, with 10 bases between. CDR3 sequence reads: CASSLGLEYGYTF. As DNA, the CDR3 is TGTGCCAGCAGCTTGGGACTGGAATATGGCTACACCTTC.

The chain links TRBV5-1 to TRBJ1-6, with D possibly TRBD1 on 5 matching bases. CDR1 and CDR2 from the germline V gene are SGHRS and YFSETQ. V was pared by 4 bases and J by 7 bases, with 6 bases between. This CDR3 has 12 residues. The CDR3 sequence: CASSPGNSPLHF. CDR3 in DNA: TGCGCCAGCAGCCCAGGGAATTCACCCCTCCACTTT. Together with reference TRBV5-1 and TRBJ1-6, the CDR3 gives the full variable domain: KAGVTQTPRYLIKTRGQQVTLSCSPISGHRSVSWYQQTPGQGLQFLFEYFSETQRNKGNFPGRFSGRQFSNSRSEMNVSTLELGDSALYLCASSPGNSPLHFGNGTRLTVT.

The chain links TRBV18 to TRBJ1-5; 10 bases fit TRBD1. This CDR3 contains 16 residues. CDR1 and CDR2 from the germline V gene are KGHSH and LQKENI. V lost 3 bases and J lost 2; bases outside the gene matches: 4. As DNA, the CDR3 is TGTGCCAGCTCACCGGGACAGGGGTCAGGCAATCAGCCCCAGCATTTT. This sequence encodes CASSPGQGSGNQPQHF.

This clone was observed a handful of times. V usage is TRBV29-1 and J usage is TRBJ2-3; 11 bases match TRBD2. Germline values: CDR1 SQVTM, CDR2 ANQGSEA. The CDR3 is made up of 17 amino acids. V was clipped by 0 bases and J by 8 bases; unmatched bases: 13. The CDR3 DNA sequence: TGCAGCGTTGAAGATAGGGCTAGCGGGGGGCTGTATGGTACGCAGTATTTT. The encoded protein is CSVEDRASGGLYGTQYF.

The J gene is TRBJ2-7, the V gene TRBV9; 8 nucleotides agree with TRBD1. The CDR3 totals 10 residues. The germline CDR1 and CDR2 sequences are SGDLS and YYNGEE. V lost 7 bases and J lost 12; bases outside the gene matches: 6. The CDR3 coding sequence is TGTGCCAGCCCAGGGGACAGGAGGTACTTC. Protein sequence: CASPGDRRYF. The full variable domain, completed using reference TRBV9 and TRBJ2-7, is DSGVTQTPKHLITATGQRVTLRCSPRSGDLSVYWYQQSLDQGLQFLIQYYNGEERAKGNILERFSAQQFPDLHSELNLSSLELGDSALYFCASPGDRRYFGPGTRLTVT.

This chain joins TRBV27 and TRBJ2-1; 9 bases line up with TRBD1. Germline loops: CDR1 MNHEY, CDR2 SMNVEV (reference sequence). The CDR3 is made up of 16 amino acids. The junction had 4 bases not matched to a gene; V was cut back by 0 bases and J by 4 bases. CDR3 residues: CASSLSKDRGYNEQFF. The CDR3 DNA reads as TGTGCCAGCAGTTTATCTAAGGACAGGGGTTACAATGAGCAGTTCTTC.

This sequence joins TRBV7-2 and TRBJ2-5; D not certain. The CDR3 runs 14 residues. Germline CDR1 SGHTA, CDR2 FQGNSA. V dropped 6 bases and J dropped 0 bases, with 11 bases sitting between them. CDR3 amino acids: CASRLKEYQETQYF. Here the CDR3 DNA reads TGTGCCAGCAGGCTTAAGGAGTACCAAGAGACCCAGTACTTC.

The table lists this clone with a few counts. The chain recombines TRBV4-1 with TRBJ1-1; D gene unclear. Per germline, CDR1 MGHRA and CDR2 YSYEKL. Trimming removed 1 base from V and 6 bases from J, with 12 bases in between. The CDR3 is made up of 14 amino acids. Here the CDR3 reads CASSQGLRSPEAFF. CDR3 nucleotide sequence: TGCGCCAGCAGCCAAGGCCTCCGGAGTCCTGAAGCTTTCTTT.

The J gene is TRBJ2-7, the V gene TRBV6-6; D is possibly TRBD1 (5 bases). From germline, CDR1 is MNHNY and CDR2 SVGAGI (reference sequence). CDR3 size: 14 residues. Trimming took 2 bases from V and 4 from J, leaving 12 bases between them. The CDR3 region has the DNA TGTGCCAGCAGTTACAGAGGACAAGATTACGAGCAGTACTTC. It encodes CASSYRGQDYEQYF.

The rearrangement uses TRBV9 and TRBJ1-1; D gene unclear. The CDR3 spans 14 residues. Germline CDR1 and CDR2: SGDLS and YYNGEE. V lost 4 bases to trimming and J lost 4 bases, with 14 bases between them. The CDR3: CASSPKMVGTEAFF. The CDR3 nucleotides read TGTGCCAGCAGCCCCAAGATGGTTGGCACTGAAGCTTTCTTT.

V gene TRBV28 combines with J gene TRBJ2-3; 9 bases align to TRBD1. The CDR3 loop spans 11 amino acids. CDR1 and CDR2 (germline): MDHEN, SYDVKM. CDR3 DNA sequence: TGTGCGGGACAGGGTCAAGATACGCAGTATTTT. Protein sequence: CAGQGQDTQYF.

The chain carries TRBV29-1 and TRBJ1-2; no clear D. Germline lookup yields CDR1 SQVTM and CDR2 ANQGSEA. V was shortened by 2 bases and J by 7 bases, with 14 bases between the two germline ends. There are 13 residues in the CDR3. The CDR3 DNA follows: TGCAGCGTTGAACTTAGGGAGCGGAGTGGCTACACCTTC. Amino acids: CSVELRERSGYTF.

The CDR3 is CASSVVTGASTDTQYF. Written as DNA, the CDR3 is TGTGCCAGCAGCGTAGTTACGGGGGCGAGCACAGATACGCAGTATTTT. The gene calls are TRBV9 and TRBJ2-3, with D possibly being TRBD1 or TRBD2 (6 bases each). Trimming left V 0 bases short and J 0 bases short, with 11 bases between. Germline loops: CDR1 SGDLS, CDR2 YYNGEE. This CDR3 comprises 16 residues.

This clone was counted between two and nine times. This sequence joins TRBV28 and TRBJ2-5; possible D gene TRBD2, 5 bases. The CDR3 is made up of 13 amino acids. Per germline, CDR1 MDHEN and CDR2 SYDVKM. V was pared by 6 bases and J by 2 bases, with 10 bases between. CDR3 region: CASSPSGQETQYF. The CDR3 DNA is TGTGCCAGCAGCCCCAGCGGTCAAGAGACCCAGTACTTC.

CDR3: CASSLRYRDSPLHF. CDR3 sequence (DNA): TGTGCCAGCAGTTTAAGATACAGGGATTCACCCCTCCACTTT. V is TRBV27 and J is TRBJ1-6, with D possibly TRBD1 on 6 matching bases. V was cut by 2 bases and J by 8 bases, with 10 bases left in between. CDR1 and CDR2 (germline): MNHEY, SMNVEV (reference sequence). This CDR3 is built from 14 residues.

For the CDR3, the DNA is TGTGCCAGCAGTTACGACGGGACGACGTATTATGGCTACACCTTC. Residues: CASSYDGTTYYGYTF. The rearrangement uses TRBV6-5 and TRBJ1-2; D is possibly TRBD1 (5 bases). V lost 2 bases and J 5 bases, leaving 15 bases between the germline ends. CDR1 is MNHEY and CDR2 is SVGAGI in the germline V gene. This CDR3 region has 15 residues.

The chain combines TRBV14 with TRBJ2-2; TRBD2 matches at 11 bases. J gave up 4 bases and V 4 bases, and 5 bases lay outside the gene matches. This CDR3 region has 16 residues. CDR1 is SGHDN and CDR2 is FVKESK in the germline V gene. CDR3 protein: CASSPGLAEGTGELFF. The CDR3 coding sequence is TGTGCCAGCAGCCCGGGACTAGCGGAAGGCACCGGGGAGCTGTTTTTT.

The V gene is TRBV27, the J gene TRBJ1-5; 8 nucleotides match TRBD1. Germline V CDR1 and CDR2: MNHEY, SMNVEV (reference sequence). The CDR3 has 15 amino acids. V was clipped by 5 bases and J by 0 bases; unmatched bases: 3. This CDR3 reads CASSPDRVSNQPQHF. The CDR3 DNA reads as TGTGCCAGCAGTCCGGACAGGGTTAGCAATCAGCCCCAGCATTTT.